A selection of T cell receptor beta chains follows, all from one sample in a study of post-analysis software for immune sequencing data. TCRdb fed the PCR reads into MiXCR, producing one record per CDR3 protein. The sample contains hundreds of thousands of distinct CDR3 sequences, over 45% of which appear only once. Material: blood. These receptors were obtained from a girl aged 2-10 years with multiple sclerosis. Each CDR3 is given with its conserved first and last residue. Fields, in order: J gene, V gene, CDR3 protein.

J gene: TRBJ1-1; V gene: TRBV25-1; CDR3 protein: CASALNRNTEAFF
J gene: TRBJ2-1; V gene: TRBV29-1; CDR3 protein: CSVGGASSYNEQFF
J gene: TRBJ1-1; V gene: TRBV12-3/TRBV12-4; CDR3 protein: CASRTGYGTEAFF
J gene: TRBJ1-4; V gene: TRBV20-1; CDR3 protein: CSVRGDPGGVNEKLFF
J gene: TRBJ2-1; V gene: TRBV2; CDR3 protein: CASSALAGALEQFF
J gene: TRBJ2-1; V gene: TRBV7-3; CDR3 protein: CASSRDGNNEQFF
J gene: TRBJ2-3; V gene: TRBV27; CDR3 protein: CASSLWTGGEVSTDTQYF
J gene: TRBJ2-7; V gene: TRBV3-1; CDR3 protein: CASSQDPSAGEQYF
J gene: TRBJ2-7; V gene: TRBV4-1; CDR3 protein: CASSQAGASSYEQYF
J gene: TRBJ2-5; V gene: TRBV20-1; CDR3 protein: CSALPRQGDQETQYF
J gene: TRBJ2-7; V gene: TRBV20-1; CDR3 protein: CSARDGDRPYEQYF
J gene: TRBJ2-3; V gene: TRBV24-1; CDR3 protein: CATSDLQTATSTDTQYF
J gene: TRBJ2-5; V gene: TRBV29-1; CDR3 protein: CSVEGLMETQYF
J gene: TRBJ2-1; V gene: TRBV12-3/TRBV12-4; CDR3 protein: CASTDRVVGEQFF
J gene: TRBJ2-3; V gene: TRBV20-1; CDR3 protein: CSARGRDRADTQYF
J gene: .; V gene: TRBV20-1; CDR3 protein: CSAREGGAGNIQYF
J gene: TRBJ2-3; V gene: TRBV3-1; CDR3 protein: CASSQDRGLAGMDTQYF
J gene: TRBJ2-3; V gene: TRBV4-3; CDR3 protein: CASSLSRSDTQYF
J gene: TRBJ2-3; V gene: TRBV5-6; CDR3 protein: CASSIRQLWAQYF
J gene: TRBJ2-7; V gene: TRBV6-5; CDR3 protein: CASSYSSGLFYEQYF
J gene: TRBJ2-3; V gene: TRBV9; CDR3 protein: CASSAARRGTDTQYF
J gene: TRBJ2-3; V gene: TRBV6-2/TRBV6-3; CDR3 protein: CASSLGTEALYF
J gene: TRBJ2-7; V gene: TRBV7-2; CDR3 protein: CASSPTGGPAYEQYF
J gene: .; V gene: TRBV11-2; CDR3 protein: CASSSRDYLGETQYF
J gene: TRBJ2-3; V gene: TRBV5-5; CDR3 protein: CAGSLESVARTTDTQYF
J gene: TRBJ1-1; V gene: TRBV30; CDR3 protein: CAWGVEANTEAFF
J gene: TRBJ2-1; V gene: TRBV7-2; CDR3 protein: CASSLVGGRGYEQFF
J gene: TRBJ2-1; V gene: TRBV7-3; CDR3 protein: CASSLADTNEQFF
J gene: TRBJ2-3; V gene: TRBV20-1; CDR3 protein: CSASGPTRGVTDTQYF
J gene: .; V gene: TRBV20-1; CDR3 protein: CGARGDREQTQYF
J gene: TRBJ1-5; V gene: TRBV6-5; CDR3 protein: CASSQGAANNQPQHF
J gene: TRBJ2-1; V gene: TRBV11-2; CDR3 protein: CASSSTRNHEQFF
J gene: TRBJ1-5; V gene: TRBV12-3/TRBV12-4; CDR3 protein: CASSLGGSPNQPQHF
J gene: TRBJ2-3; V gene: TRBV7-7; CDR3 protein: CASSSGQGRTDTQYF
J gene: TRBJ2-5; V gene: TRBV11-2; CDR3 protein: CASRGTLTKQETQYF
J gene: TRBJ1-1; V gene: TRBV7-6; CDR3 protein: CASSLGAGRAEAFF
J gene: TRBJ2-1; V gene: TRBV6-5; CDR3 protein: CASSYGNYAYNEQFF
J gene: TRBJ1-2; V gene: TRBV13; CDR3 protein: CASSWTGGGRWGYTF
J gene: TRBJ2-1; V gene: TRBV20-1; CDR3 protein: CSATGGQDYNEQFF
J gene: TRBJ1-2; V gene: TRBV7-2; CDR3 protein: CASSCESLGYGYTF
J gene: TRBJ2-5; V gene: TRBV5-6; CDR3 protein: CASSQWTGKETQYF
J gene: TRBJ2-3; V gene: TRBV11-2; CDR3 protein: CASSLFSGGGGTDTQYF
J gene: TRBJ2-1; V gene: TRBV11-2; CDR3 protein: CASSLTLYNEQFF
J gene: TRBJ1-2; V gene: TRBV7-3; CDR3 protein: CASSSIGGNGYTF
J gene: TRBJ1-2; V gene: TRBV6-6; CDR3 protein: CASQREGHLYGYTF
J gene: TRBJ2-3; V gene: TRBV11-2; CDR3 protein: CASSSISLSGVTQYF
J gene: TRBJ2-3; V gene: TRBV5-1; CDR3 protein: CASSLRGVEKDTQYF
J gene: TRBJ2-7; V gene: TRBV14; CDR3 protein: CASSQPDLGGRYEQYF
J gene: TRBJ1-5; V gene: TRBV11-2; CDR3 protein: CASSLDPGNSNQPQHF
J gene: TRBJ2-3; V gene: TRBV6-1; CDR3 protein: CASSDQLSDTQYF